This TCR beta chain was sequenced during a study of T cells in localized non-small cell lung cancer. Clones were sequenced by immunoSEQ multiplex PCR, and TCRdb holds only the in-frame ones, with some missing. The repertoire holds about 130,000 clones, with around 89% as singletons. General observations from the study: Exceeding tumor, uninvolved adjacent lung had the highest T cell clonality. The appearance of a median roughly 53 of the top 100 tumor clones was seen in adjacent lung. Without multi-region sequencing, intratumor heterogeneity could not be excluded.

Of note for this clone: Antigen unknown.

The CDR3 contains 12 residues. V was cut by 5 bases and J by 3 bases, with 8 bases left in between. Germline CDR1 and CDR2: SNHLY and FYNNEI. The sequences come from peripheral blood, collected before any cancer treatment. The receptor was derived from a female donor of 60 years or more with stage I lung adenocarcinoma. This rearrangement joins TRBV2 to TRBJ2-7; TRBD1 might be the D (5 bases). The CDR3 DNA is TGTGCCAGCAGTCCAGGGATCTACGAGCAGTACTTC. This encodes CASSPGIYEQYF.